This T cell receptor beta chain came from a study of cytomegalovirus exposure and HLA in healthy donors. Whole-study results and caveats: TCR beta sequences reportedly predicted most subjects' HLA-A and HLA-B alleles accurately. It was reported that the classifier diagnosed cytomegalovirus status with high specificity and sensitivity in both the original and validation cohorts. Among TCR beta chains of equal frequency, HLA-associated ones were more clonally expanded in a later analysis.

The PCR used 60 Vbeta and 13 Jbeta primers. The assay was immunoSEQ multiplex PCR, and TCRdb's table has in-frame clones only and misses some. The sample yields around 150,000 clones, about 66% seen once. This CDR3 is built from 15 residues. Per the germline V gene, CDR1 is LNHDA and CDR2 is SQIVND (reference sequence). Unmatched junction bases numbered 4, after V lost 5 bases and J lost 2 bases. With respect to this clone: Antigen: not known.

This receptor was identified in a human donor in good health. Sequenced sample: PBMCs. The chain couples TRBV19 to TRBJ1-4, with 8 nucleotides matching TRBD1. The DNA for the CDR3 is TGTGCCAGTAGTCCGCGACAGGGGACTAATGAAAAACTGTTTTTT. This encodes CASSPRQGTNEKLFF.